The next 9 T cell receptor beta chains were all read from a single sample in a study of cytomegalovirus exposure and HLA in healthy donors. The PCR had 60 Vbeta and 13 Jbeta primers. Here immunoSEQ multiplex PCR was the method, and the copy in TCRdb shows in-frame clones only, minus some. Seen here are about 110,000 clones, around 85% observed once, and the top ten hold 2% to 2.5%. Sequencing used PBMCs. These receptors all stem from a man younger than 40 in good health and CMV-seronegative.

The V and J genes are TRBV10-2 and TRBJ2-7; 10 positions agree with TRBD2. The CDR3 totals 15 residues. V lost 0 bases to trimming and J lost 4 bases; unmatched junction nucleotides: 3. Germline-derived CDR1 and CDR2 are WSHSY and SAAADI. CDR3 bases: TGCGCCAGCAGTGAGTCGGAGCGGGGGGGATACGAGCAGTACTTC. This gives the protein CASSESERGGYEQYF.

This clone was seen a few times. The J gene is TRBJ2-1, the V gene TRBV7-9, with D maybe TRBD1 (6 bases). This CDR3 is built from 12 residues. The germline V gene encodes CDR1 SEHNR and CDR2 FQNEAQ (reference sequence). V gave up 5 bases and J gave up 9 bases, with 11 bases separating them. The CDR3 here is CASSVTGIEQFF. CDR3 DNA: TGTGCCAGCAGCGTAACAGGGATTGAGCAGTTCTTC.

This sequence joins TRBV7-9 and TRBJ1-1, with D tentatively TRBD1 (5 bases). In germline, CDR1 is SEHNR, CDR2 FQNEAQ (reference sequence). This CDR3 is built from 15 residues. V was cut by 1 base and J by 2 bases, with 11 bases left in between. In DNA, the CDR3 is TGTGCCAGCAGCTTAGAGCGGGGGATCAACACTGAAGCTTTCTTT. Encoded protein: CASSLERGINTEAFF.

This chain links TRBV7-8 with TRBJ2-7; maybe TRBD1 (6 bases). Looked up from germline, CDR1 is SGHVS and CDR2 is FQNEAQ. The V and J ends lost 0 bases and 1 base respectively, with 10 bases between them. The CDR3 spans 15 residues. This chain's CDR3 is CASSLAWQGSYEQYF. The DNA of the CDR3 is TGTGCCAGCAGCTTAGCGTGGCAGGGGTCCTACGAGCAGTACTTC.

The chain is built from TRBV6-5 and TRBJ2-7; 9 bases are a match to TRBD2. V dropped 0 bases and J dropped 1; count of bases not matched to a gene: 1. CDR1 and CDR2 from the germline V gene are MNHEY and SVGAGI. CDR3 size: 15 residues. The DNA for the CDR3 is TGTGCCAGCAGTTACTCGGCGGGAGGGTCCTACGAGCAGTACTTC. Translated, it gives CASSYSAGGSYEQYF.

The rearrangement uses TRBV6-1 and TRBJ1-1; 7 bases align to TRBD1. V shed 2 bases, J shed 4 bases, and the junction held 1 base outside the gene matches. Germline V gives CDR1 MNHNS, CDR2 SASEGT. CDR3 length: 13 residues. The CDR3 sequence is CASSEHRGTEAFF. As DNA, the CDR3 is TGTGCCAGCAGTGAACACAGGGGCACTGAAGCTTTCTTT.

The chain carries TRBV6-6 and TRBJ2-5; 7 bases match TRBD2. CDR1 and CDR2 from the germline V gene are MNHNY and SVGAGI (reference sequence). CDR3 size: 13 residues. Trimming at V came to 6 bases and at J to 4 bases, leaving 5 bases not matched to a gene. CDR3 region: CASSLGGGETQYF. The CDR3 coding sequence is TGTGCCAGCAGCCTGGGGGGGGGAGAGACCCAGTACTTC.

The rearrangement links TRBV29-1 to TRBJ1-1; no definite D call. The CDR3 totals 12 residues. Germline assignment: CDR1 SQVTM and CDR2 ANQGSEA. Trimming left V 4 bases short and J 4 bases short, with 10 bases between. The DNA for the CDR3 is TGCAGCGTTGGTTATCGGGGCACTGAAGCTTTCTTT. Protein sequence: CSVGYRGTEAFF.

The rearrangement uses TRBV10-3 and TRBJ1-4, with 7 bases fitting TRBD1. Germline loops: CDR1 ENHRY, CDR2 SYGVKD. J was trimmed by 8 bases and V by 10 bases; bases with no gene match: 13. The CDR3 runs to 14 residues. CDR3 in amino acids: CATRRATGDEKLFF. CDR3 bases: TGTGCCACCAGGCGAGCAACAGGGGACGAAAAACTGTTTTTT.